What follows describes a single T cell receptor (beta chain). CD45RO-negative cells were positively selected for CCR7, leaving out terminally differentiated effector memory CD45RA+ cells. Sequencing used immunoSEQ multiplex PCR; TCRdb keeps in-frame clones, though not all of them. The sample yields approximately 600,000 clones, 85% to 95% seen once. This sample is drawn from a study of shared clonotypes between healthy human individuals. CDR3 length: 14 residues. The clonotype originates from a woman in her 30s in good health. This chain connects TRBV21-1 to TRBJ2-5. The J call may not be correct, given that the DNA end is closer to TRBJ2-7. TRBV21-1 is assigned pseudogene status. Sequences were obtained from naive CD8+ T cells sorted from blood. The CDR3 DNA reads TGTGCCAGCAGCTGCCCCTTGGGGTTCTACGAGCAGTACTTC. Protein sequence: CASSCPLGFYEQYF.